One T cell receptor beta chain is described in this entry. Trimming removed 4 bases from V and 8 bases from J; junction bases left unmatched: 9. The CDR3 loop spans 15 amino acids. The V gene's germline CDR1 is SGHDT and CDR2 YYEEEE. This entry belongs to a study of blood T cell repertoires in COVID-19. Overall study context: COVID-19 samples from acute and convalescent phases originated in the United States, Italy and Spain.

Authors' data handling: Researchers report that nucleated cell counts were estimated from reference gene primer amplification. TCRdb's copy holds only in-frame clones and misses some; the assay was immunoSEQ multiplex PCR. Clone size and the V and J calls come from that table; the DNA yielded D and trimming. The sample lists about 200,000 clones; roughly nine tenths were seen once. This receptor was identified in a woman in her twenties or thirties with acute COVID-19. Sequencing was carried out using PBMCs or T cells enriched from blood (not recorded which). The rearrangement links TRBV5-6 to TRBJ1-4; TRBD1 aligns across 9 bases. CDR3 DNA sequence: TGTGCCAGCAGCGGGGACAGGGATTTGCAAGAAAAACTGTTTTTT. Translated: CASSGDRDLQEKLFF.